The rows below give T cell receptor beta chains drawn from one sample of a study of PD-L1 blockade in urothelial cancer. Produced via immunoSEQ multiplex PCR; TCRdb's table is partial and in-frame only. Of about 86,000 clones in the sample, roughly 84% were seen once. The sample in question was PBMCs, obtained around atezolizumab (anti-PD-L1) treatment. These receptors were taken from a man between 60 and 75 years old with urothelial cancer. CDR3s include the opening cysteine and the closing phenylalanine or tryptophan. D genes are given only for firm matches. Some rows mark clone size as missing; the rest say once, few, many or name a class of expanded clone.

j_call: TRBJ1-1
clone_size: -
d_call: TRBD1
v_call: TRBV2
cdr3_nt: TGTGCCAGCAGTGACAGGGGGCCTGAAGCTTTCTTT
cdr3_aa: CASSDRGPEAFF

j_call: TRBJ2-7
clone_size: -
d_call: -
v_call: TRBV6-1
cdr3_nt: TGTGCCAGCAGTGTCGGCAGGAACTCCTACGAGCAGTACTTC
cdr3_aa: CASSVGRNSYEQYF

j_call: TRBJ1-2
clone_size: -
d_call: -
v_call: TRBV4-1
cdr3_nt: TGCGCCAGCAGCCTAACGACAGTGGGGTTCGGCTATGGCTACACCTTC
cdr3_aa: CASSLTTVGFGYGYTF

j_call: TRBJ2-7
clone_size: -
d_call: TRBD1
v_call: TRBV5-1
cdr3_nt: TGCGCCAGCAGTGGACAGGCCTACGAGCAGTACTTC
cdr3_aa: CASSGQAYEQYF

j_call: TRBJ2-3
clone_size: -
d_call: -
v_call: TRBV30
cdr3_nt: TGTGCCTGGACGGCAGGGGGCACAGATACGCAGTATTTT
cdr3_aa: CAWTAGGTDTQYF

j_call: TRBJ1-3
clone_size: few
d_call: -
v_call: TRBV4-1
cdr3_nt: TGCGCCAGCAGCCAAGATACCCAATCCCGGGACACCATATATTTT
cdr3_aa: CASSQDTQSRDTIYF

j_call: TRBJ2-7
clone_size: -
d_call: -
v_call: TRBV11-1
cdr3_nt: TGTGCCAGCAGCTTAAACGGCCTCCTTCGGCGGGACTTCTCCTACGAGCAGTACTTC
cdr3_aa: CASSLNGLLRRDFSYEQYF

j_call: TRBJ1-2
clone_size: -
d_call: TRBD1
v_call: TRBV4-2
cdr3_nt: TGTGCCAGCAGCCAGGCGACAGGGACCTCTAACTATGGCTACACCTTC
cdr3_aa: CASSQATGTSNYGYTF

j_call: TRBJ2-1
clone_size: -
d_call: TRBD2
v_call: TRBV19
cdr3_nt: TGTGCCAGTAGTCCCGTAGCGGGAACCTACAATGAGCAGTTCTTC
cdr3_aa: CASSPVAGTYNEQFF

j_call: TRBJ1-2
clone_size: -
d_call: -
v_call: TRBV7-2
cdr3_nt: TGTGCCAGCAGCTTAGGACAGCTAATTAACTATGGCTACACCTTC
cdr3_aa: CASSLGQLINYGYTF

j_call: TRBJ1-1
clone_size: -
d_call: TRBD1
v_call: TRBV29-1
cdr3_nt: TGCAGCGTGAGACAGGGAAGAGGAACTGAAGCTTTCTTT
cdr3_aa: CSVRQGRGTEAFF

j_call: TRBJ2-7
clone_size: -
d_call: TRBD2
v_call: TRBV5-6
cdr3_nt: TGTGCCAGCAGCTTTCGAGGAGCGGGATGGAGCCACGAGCAGTACTTC
cdr3_aa: CASSFRGAGWSHEQYF

j_call: TRBJ1-1
clone_size: once
d_call: -
v_call: TRBV6-1
cdr3_nt: TGTGCCAGCAGTGCTGGAGGCATGAACACTGAAGCTTTCTTT
cdr3_aa: CASSAGGMNTEAFF

j_call: TRBJ2-6
clone_size: -
d_call: -
v_call: TRBV4-1
cdr3_nt: TGCGCCAGCAGCCTCCGAGGGAACTCTGGGGCCAACGTCCTGACTTTC
cdr3_aa: CASSLRGNSGANVLTF

j_call: TRBJ1-5
clone_size: -
d_call: -
v_call: TRBV10-3
cdr3_nt: TGTGCCATCAGTGAGTCCGACAGCTACAATCAGCCCCAGCATTTT
cdr3_aa: CAISESDSYNQPQHF

j_call: TRBJ2-7
clone_size: -
d_call: TRBD2
v_call: TRBV9
cdr3_nt: TGTGCCAGCAGCGTAGATGGGGAGGGTACTTACGAGCAGTACTTC
cdr3_aa: CASSVDGEGTYEQYF

j_call: TRBJ1-5
clone_size: few
d_call: -
v_call: TRBV19
cdr3_nt: TGTGCCAGTAGATTTCAGGGTAGCAATCAGCCCCAGCATTTT
cdr3_aa: CASRFQGSNQPQHF

j_call: TRBJ2-2
clone_size: -
d_call: -
v_call: TRBV29-1
cdr3_nt: TGCAGCGTTGATAGAATCTTCGCGAACACCGGGGAGCTGTTTTTT
cdr3_aa: CSVDRIFANTGELFF

j_call: TRBJ2-1
clone_size: -
d_call: -
v_call: TRBV7-2
cdr3_nt: TGTGCCAGCAGCTTAGCGAGTACTCATCACGGTGAGCAGTTCTTC
cdr3_aa: CASSLASTHHGEQFF

j_call: TRBJ1-1
clone_size: -
d_call: TRBD1
v_call: TRBV9
cdr3_nt: TGTGCCAGCAGCCCCCAGGGGGGAAGCACTGAAGCTTTCTTT
cdr3_aa: CASSPQGGSTEAFF

j_call: TRBJ2-3
clone_size: -
d_call: -
v_call: TRBV30
cdr3_nt: TGTGCCTGGGCGGGGAACACAGATACGCAGTATTTT
cdr3_aa: CAWAGNTDTQYF

j_call: TRBJ2-1
clone_size: -
d_call: TRBD2
v_call: TRBV14
cdr3_nt: TGTGCCAGCAGCCGTTTGAAGGGACTAGCGGGGGGAGCAGAGCAGTTCTTC
cdr3_aa: CASSRLKGLAGGAEQFF

j_call: TRBJ1-1
clone_size: -
d_call: -
v_call: TRBV6-6
cdr3_nt: TGTGCCAGCAACCCAGGGGCGAACACTGAAGCTTTCTTT
cdr3_aa: CASNPGANTEAFF

j_call: TRBJ2-7
clone_size: -
d_call: -
v_call: TRBV5-1
cdr3_nt: TGCGCCAGCAGTGTGGACAGACTTTCCTACGAGCAGTACTTC
cdr3_aa: CASSVDRLSYEQYF

j_call: TRBJ2-2
clone_size: -
d_call: TRBD2
v_call: TRBV30
cdr3_nt: TGTGCCTGGAGTGTACGTAGCGGGTTCGACACCGGGGAGCTGTTTTTT
cdr3_aa: CAWSVRSGFDTGELFF

j_call: TRBJ2-5
clone_size: -
d_call: -
v_call: TRBV7-2
cdr3_nt: TGTGCCAGCAGCTTAACAGCGACAGCCGGGTTGGAACAAGAGACCCAGTACTTC
cdr3_aa: CASSLTATAGLEQETQYF

j_call: TRBJ1-2
clone_size: -
d_call: -
v_call: TRBV28
cdr3_nt: TGTGCCAGCAGTTTATTGGTATCCGGTCGGGGCTACACCTTC
cdr3_aa: CASSLLVSGRGYTF

j_call: TRBJ2-7
clone_size: -
d_call: -
v_call: TRBV9
cdr3_nt: TGTGCCAGCAGCGTAGAGGTAGGGGGATACGAGCAGTACTTC
cdr3_aa: CASSVEVGGYEQYF

j_call: TRBJ1-1
clone_size: -
d_call: -
v_call: TRBV7-9
cdr3_nt: TGTGCCAGCAGCTTTGAATCCGGGAACACTGAAGCTTTCTTT
cdr3_aa: CASSFESGNTEAFF

j_call: TRBJ2-5
clone_size: -
d_call: -
v_call: TRBV20-1
cdr3_nt: TGCAGTGCGCACGCCCGGGAGACCCAGTACTTC
cdr3_aa: CSAHARETQYF

j_call: TRBJ1-2
clone_size: -
d_call: -
v_call: TRBV11-1
cdr3_nt: TGTGCCAGCAGCCTGCTGGGTCTGGACTCAGGTCATGGCTACACCTTC
cdr3_aa: CASSLLGLDSGHGYTF

j_call: TRBJ1-4
clone_size: -
d_call: TRBD1
v_call: TRBV5-1
cdr3_nt: TGCGCCAGCAGCTACCACGGGACAGGGAGAAATGAAAAACTGTTTTTT
cdr3_aa: CASSYHGTGRNEKLFF

j_call: TRBJ2-7
clone_size: -
d_call: -
v_call: TRBV5-1
cdr3_nt: TGCGCCAGCCATTCAGGGGACACCAATCGTGGGTACTTC
cdr3_aa: CASHSGDTNRGYF

j_call: TRBJ2-7
clone_size: -
d_call: TRBD1
v_call: TRBV7-2
cdr3_nt: TGTGCCAGCAGCGTAGGACAGGGGCAGGCCTACGAGCAGTACTTC
cdr3_aa: CASSVGQGQAYEQYF

j_call: TRBJ2-7
clone_size: -
d_call: TRBD2
v_call: TRBV27
cdr3_nt: TGTGCCAGCAGCAGAACTAGCGGGCCCTACGAGCAGTACTTC
cdr3_aa: CASSRTSGPYEQYF

j_call: TRBJ2-3
clone_size: -
d_call: -
v_call: TRBV5-4
cdr3_nt: TGTGCCAGCAGCTCTAGCACAGATACGCAGTATTTT
cdr3_aa: CASSSSTDTQYF

j_call: TRBJ1-5
clone_size: -
d_call: TRBD1
v_call: TRBV4-1
cdr3_nt: TGCGCCAGCAGCCAAGGACAGGGAACTTTCTTCAATCAGCCCCAGCATTTT
cdr3_aa: CASSQGQGTFFNQPQHF

j_call: TRBJ2-1
clone_size: -
d_call: TRBD2
v_call: TRBV5-1
cdr3_nt: TGCGCCAGCTCCTGGGCTAGCGGGGGCCCCCCCAATGAGCAGTTCTTC
cdr3_aa: CASSWASGGPPNEQFF

j_call: TRBJ2-1
clone_size: -
d_call: -
v_call: TRBV5-1
cdr3_nt: TGCGCCAGCAGCTTGGGGCACGACAATGAGCAGTTCTTC
cdr3_aa: CASSLGHDNEQFF

j_call: TRBJ2-7
clone_size: -
d_call: -
v_call: TRBV30
cdr3_nt: TGTGCCTGGAGTGCGATTGGGTGGCAGGGGCGCCACGAGCAGTACTTC
cdr3_aa: CAWSAIGWQGRHEQYF

j_call: TRBJ1-2
clone_size: -
d_call: TRBD1
v_call: TRBV11-3
cdr3_nt: TGTGCCAGCAGCTTAGCAGGGGGTCTTGGCTACACCTTC
cdr3_aa: CASSLAGGLGYTF

j_call: TRBJ1-4
clone_size: -
d_call: TRBD1
v_call: TRBV4-1
cdr3_nt: TGCGCCAGCAGCCAAGAAAACAGGGGAGAAAAACTGTTTTTT
cdr3_aa: CASSQENRGEKLFF

j_call: TRBJ2-5
clone_size: -
d_call: -
v_call: TRBV11-2
cdr3_nt: TGTGCCAGCAGCCCCGGGTTCCAAGAGACCCAGTACTTC
cdr3_aa: CASSPGFQETQYF

j_call: TRBJ2-5
clone_size: many
d_call: -
v_call: TRBV4-3
cdr3_nt: TGCGCCAGCAGCCAATCGGACAGAAGGGAGACCCAGTACTTC
cdr3_aa: CASSQSDRRETQYF

j_call: TRBJ1-1
clone_size: -
d_call: TRBD1
v_call: TRBV18
cdr3_nt: TGTGCCAGCTCAGGGACAGGGGGGTTGAACACTGAAGCTTTCTTT
cdr3_aa: CASSGTGGLNTEAFF

j_call: TRBJ2-7
clone_size: -
d_call: TRBD2
v_call: TRBV10-3
cdr3_nt: TGTGCCATCGGACTAGCGGGAAGTGGCGAGCAGTACTTC
cdr3_aa: CAIGLAGSGEQYF

j_call: TRBJ1-2
clone_size: -
d_call: -
v_call: TRBV7-6
cdr3_nt: TGTGCCAGCAGCTTAATACAGGGCGGAAACTATGGCTACACCTTC
cdr3_aa: CASSLIQGGNYGYTF

j_call: TRBJ2-5
clone_size: -
d_call: -
v_call: TRBV11-2
cdr3_nt: TGTGCCAGCAGCTTAGTGTGGGGCGGGGGCGAAGAGACCCAGTACTTC
cdr3_aa: CASSLVWGGGEETQYF

j_call: TRBJ2-3
clone_size: -
d_call: -
v_call: TRBV11-3
cdr3_nt: TGTGCCAGCAGCTCCACCACATTCAGCACAGATACGCAGTATTTT
cdr3_aa: CASSSTTFSTDTQYF

j_call: TRBJ2-7
clone_size: -
d_call: -
v_call: TRBV6-1
cdr3_nt: TGTGCCAGCAGTGCACCGGTCGAGCAGTACTTC
cdr3_aa: CASSAPVEQYF

j_call: TRBJ2-3
clone_size: few
d_call: -
v_call: TRBV7-7
cdr3_nt: TGTGCTAGCAGCTTAGGAGGGTTCGGCACAGATACGCAGTATTTT
cdr3_aa: CASSLGGFGTDTQYF

j_call: TRBJ1-2
clone_size: -
d_call: TRBD1
v_call: TRBV19
cdr3_nt: TGTGCCAGTAGGGGACAGGGGGCCAGCTATGGCTACACCTTC
cdr3_aa: CASRGQGASYGYTF

j_call: TRBJ2-2
clone_size: -
d_call: TRBD2
v_call: TRBV10-1
cdr3_nt: TGCGCCAGCAGTGAGCATGGACTAGCGGGACACGGCGGCACCGGGGAGCTGTTTTTT
cdr3_aa: CASSEHGLAGHGGTGELFF

j_call: TRBJ2-7
clone_size: once
d_call: TRBD1
v_call: TRBV6-5
cdr3_nt: TGTGCCAGCAGCCCAGTCGGACAGGCGATCTACGAGCAGTACTTC
cdr3_aa: CASSPVGQAIYEQYF